This TCR beta chain derives from a study of T cells of healthy individuals. This clonotype was counted many times. J lost 11 bases, V lost 1 base, and 9 bases had no gene match. CDR1 and CDR2 (germline): MDHEN, SYDVKM. This CDR3 is 15 amino acids long. Each CDR3 protein gets one entry after TCRdb re-called the 5' RACE reads with MiXCR. The sample lists approximately 52,000 distinct CDR3 sequences, roughly 15% occurring once. The chain combines TRBV28 with TRBJ2-7; 12 bases fit TRBD2. This clonotype was sampled from a human donor in good health. The CDR3 reads CASSLSPSSGRVKYF. The DNA for the CDR3 is TGTGCCAGCAGTTTATCCCCCTCTAGCGGGAGGGTTAAGTACTTC.